This T cell receptor (beta chain) is from a study of CD8 T cells in ankylosing spondylitis. CDR3 length: 17 residues. Germline CDR1 reads KGHSH; CDR2 reads LQKENI. Trimming removed 1 base at V and 3 bases at J, with 13 bases between. Remarks on this clonotype: Its antigen is undetermined.

Study-level points and caveats: Roughly eight highly homologous variants made up a TCR beta motif that seemed to typify ankylosing spondylitis blood.

TCRdb fed the 5' RACE reads into MiXCR, producing one record per CDR3 protein. The sample yields a few hundred thousand distinct CDR3 sequences, 20% to 25% seen once. The sequenced material came from blood, either unsorted or a sorted T cell fraction (not recorded which). The sequence derives from a male donor with ankylosing spondylitis. The chain joins TRBV18 to TRBJ2-6, with D hard to call. The CDR3: CASSPQNTRSGANVLTF. As DNA, the CDR3 is TGTGCCAGCTCACCACAAAACACGCGGAGTGGGGCCAACGTCCTGACTTTC.